Presented here are 12 T cell receptor beta chains from one specimen sequenced in a study of cytomegalovirus exposure and HLA in healthy donors. Profiled with immunoSEQ multiplex PCR; TCRdb holds only in-frame clones, not every one. This table has around 220,000 clones, almost 90% appearing once. The sequenced sample was PBMCs. The source of these receptors is a woman under 30 in good health and CMV-seronegative.

This chain connects TRBV4-2 to TRBJ2-3; 7 bases fit TRBD2. Germline V CDR1 and CDR2: LGHNA, YNFKEQ. The CDR3 spans 16 residues. V shed 5 bases and J 0 bases; nucleotides not matched to a gene: 8. This chain's CDR3 is CASSFSSGASTDTQYF. For the CDR3, the DNA is TGTGCCAGCAGCTTCTCTAGCGGAGCTAGCACAGATACGCAGTATTTT.

The rearrangement uses TRBV25-1 and TRBJ2-7, with 7 bases matching TRBD1. The CDR3 contains 13 residues. The V and J ends lost 3 bases and 4 bases, in that order; junction bases with no gene match: 3. Per germline, CDR1 MGHDK and CDR2 SYGVNS. CDR3 bases: TGTGCCAGCAGTGAGAGGGGGCAATACGAGCAGTACTTC. It translates to CASSERGQYEQYF.

This chain connects TRBV13 to TRBJ2-3; TRBD2 aligns across 16 bases. There are 17 residues in the CDR3. CDR1 is PRHDT, CDR2 FYEKMQ, per germline (reference sequence). After removal of 4 bases from V and 5 bases from J, the junction contained 6 bases not matched to a gene. The CDR3 nucleotides read TGTGCCAGCAGCTCGGGGACTAGCGGGAGGGCCATAGATACGCAGTATTTT. Encoded protein: CASSSGTSGRAIDTQYF.

The J gene is TRBJ2-5, the V gene TRBV5-4; 9 nucleotides agree with TRBD2. Germline CDR1 is SGHNT and CDR2 is YYREEE (reference sequence). The CDR3 length is 15 residues. Trimming removed 5 bases from V and 6 bases from J; junction bases left unmatched: 11. The CDR3 DNA reads as TGTGCCAGCAGTACAAAGCGGGAGGTTCAGCAGACCCAGTACTTC. Protein: CASSTKREVQQTQYF.

This clone was seen repeatedly, ten times or more. V gene TRBV6-4 combines with J gene TRBJ2-1; a weak D match, TRBD2 (5 bases). The CDR3 has 14 residues. Germline V gene lookup returns CDR1 MRHNA and CDR2 SNTAGT. The V and J ends lost 4 bases and 4 bases respectively, with 11 bases between them. For the CDR3, the DNA is TGTGCCAGCAGTGTAGGACTGGATTACAATGAGCAGTTCTTC. Translated, it gives CASSVGLDYNEQFF.

CDR3 sequence: CASSLGTSVYEQYF. For the CDR3, the DNA is TGTGCCAGCAGCTTAGGGACTAGCGTCTACGAGCAGTACTTC. V gene TRBV11-2 combines with J gene TRBJ2-7, with 9 nucleotides matching TRBD2. The CDR3 extends over 14 amino acids. Germline V CDR1 and CDR2: SGHAT, FQNNGV. Trimming at V came to 1 base and at J to 3 bases, leaving 1 base not matched to a gene.

V gene TRBV5-1 combines with J gene TRBJ2-5; 7 nucleotides match TRBD2. The CDR3 covers 16 residues. Germline trimming cut 8 bases from V and 4 bases from J; bases unmatched to any gene: 17. The V gene's germline CDR1 is SGHRS and CDR2 YFSETQ. The CDR3 sequence is CASGVSSGGKPETQYF. Written as DNA, the CDR3 is TGCGCCAGTGGGGTGTCTAGCGGAGGAAAGCCAGAGACCCAGTACTTC.

V is TRBV20-1 and J is TRBJ1-1; tentative D call: TRBD1 (6 bases). This CDR3 contains 11 residues. Germline V gene data show CDR1 as DFQATT and CDR2 as SNEGSKA (reference sequence). Trimming cost V 4 bases and J 10 bases, with 13 bases left between them. In DNA form, the CDR3 reads TGCAGTGCTAAAGGGGGTTTCGGAGCTTTCTTT. Amino acid sequence: CSAKGGFGAFF.

This clone was recorded once. This chain connects TRBV7-9 to TRBJ2-3, with D perhaps TRBD1 (6 bases). CDR1 SEHNR and CDR2 FQNEAQ come from the germline V gene (reference sequence). Trimming removed 8 bases from V and 6 bases from J, with 6 bases in between. The CDR3 covers 10 residues. DNA of the CDR3: TGTGCCAGCGGACAGGATACGCAGTATTTT. This translates into CASGQDTQYF.

The chain joins TRBV5-1 to TRBJ2-3; tentative D call: TRBD2 (6 bases). Trimming removed 4 bases from V and 8 bases from J, with 17 bases in between. The CDR3 runs 14 residues. Germline V gene lookup returns CDR1 SGHRS and CDR2 YFSETQ. CDR3 sequence: CASSPTGLRGTQYF. As DNA, the CDR3 is TGCGCCAGCAGCCCCACGGGACTCCGAGGTACGCAGTATTTT.

The CDR3: CASSEAGTGPYEQYF. The CDR3 nucleotides are TGTGCCAGCAGTGAAGCCGGGACAGGACCTTACGAGCAGTACTTC. The rearrangement links TRBV6-1 to TRBJ2-7; 8 bases match TRBD1. Germline V gene data show CDR1 as MNHNS and CDR2 as SASEGT. Trimming took 0 bases from V and 4 from J; bases not matched to a gene: 5. This CDR3 region has 15 residues.

This clone showed up just a few times. This chain joins TRBV27 and TRBJ1-4; D call uncertain. Trimming cost V 6 bases and J 0 bases, with 11 bases left between them. CDR1 is MNHEY, CDR2 SMNVEV, per germline (reference sequence). The CDR3 consists of 15 residues. The CDR3 nucleotides are TGTGCCAGCAGGCTCAAGCCTGCAACTAATGAAAAACTGTTTTTT. This codes for CASRLKPATNEKLFF.